Below are 30 T cell receptor beta chains sequenced from a single sample in a study of shared clonotypes between healthy human individuals. Generated by immunoSEQ multiplex PCR, the TCRdb table keeps only in-frame clones and is missing some. Among about 1 million clones, 70% to 80% were seen once, and the ten largest hold about 1.5%. The sample comprised memory CD4+ T cells sorted from blood. The subset here: CD45RA-negative fraction. These receptors came from a man aged 18 to 30 in good health.

V gene TRBV18 combines with J gene TRBJ2-3; the D is unclear. CDR3 size: 17 residues. Germline assignment: CDR1 KGHSH and CDR2 LQKENI. V was shortened by 3 bases and J by 0 bases, with 16 bases between the two germline ends. DNA of the CDR3: TGTGCCAGCTCACCCAATCGGGCACTTGCTAGCACAGATACGCAGTATTTT. This gives the protein CASSPNRALASTDTQYF.

The V call is TRBV10-3, the J call TRBJ2-5; D call uncertain. CDR1 is ENHRY and CDR2 is SYGVKD in the germline V gene. V dropped 11 bases and J dropped 0 bases, with 13 bases sitting between them. This CDR3 is built from 13 residues. The CDR3 sequence is CACRRAYQETQYF. Here the CDR3 DNA reads TGTGCCTGCCGCAGAGCGTACCAAGAGACCCAGTACTTC.

This clone was recorded only once. The J gene is TRBJ2-5, the V gene TRBV6-5; D not resolved. The CDR3 spans 11 residues. V lost 2 bases, J lost 6 bases, and 4 bases lay in between. Germline CDR1 reads MNHEY; CDR2 reads SVGAGI. The CDR3 DNA is TGTGCCAGCAGTTACGGAAAGACCCAGTACTTC. This sequence encodes CASSYGKTQYF.

The sample holds a few counts of this clone. The V gene is TRBV2, the J gene TRBJ2-1, with 9 positions matching TRBD1. Trimming took 5 bases from V and 7 from J; bases not matched to a gene: 9. CDR3 length: 15 residues. The germline V gene encodes CDR1 SNHLY and CDR2 FYNNEI. CDR3 sequence reads: CASSPDRGALNEQFF. In DNA form, the CDR3 reads TGTGCCAGCAGTCCCGACAGGGGGGCACTTAATGAGCAGTTCTTC. Using reference TRBV2 and TRBJ2-1 for the parts outside the CDR3, the full variable domain is EPEVTQTPSHQVTQMGQEVILRCVPISNHLYFYWYRQILGQKVEFLVSFYNNEISEKSEIFDDQFSVERPDGSNFTLKIRSTKLEDSAMYFCASSPDRGALNEQFFGPGTRLTVL.

The gene calls are TRBV19 and TRBJ1-5; tentative D call: TRBD1 (5 bases). CDR3 length: 16 residues. The V and J ends lost 4 bases and 0 bases respectively, with 13 bases between them. Per the germline V gene, CDR1 is LNHDA and CDR2 is SQIVND (reference sequence). The CDR3 is CASSTQGTASNQPQHF. The CDR3 bases are TGTGCCAGTAGTACTCAAGGGACCGCTAGCAATCAGCCCCAGCATTTT.

J is TRBJ1-1 and V is TRBV5-6; 7 positions match TRBD1. The CDR3 contains 11 residues. Germline CDR1 and CDR2: SGHDT and YYEEEE. After removal of 0 bases from V and 11 bases from J, the junction contained 1 base not matched to a gene. CDR3 bases: TGTGCCAGCAGCTTGGCGGGACAGGCTTTCTTT. Protein: CASSLAGQAFF. The whole variable domain, remainder taken from reference TRBV5-6 and TRBJ1-1, is DAGVTQSPTHLIKTRGQQVTLRCSPKSGHDTVSWYQQALGQGPQFIFQYYEEEERQRGNFPDRFSGHQFPNYSSELNVNALLLGDSALYLCASSLAGQAFFGQGTRLTVV.

This clone occurred once. The chain joins TRBV4-2 to TRBJ2-3; possible D gene TRBD1, 5 bases. The germline gives CDR1 LGHNA, CDR2 YNFKEQ. Trimming removed 1 base at V and 3 bases at J, with 14 bases between. This CDR3 is built from 16 residues. CDR3 nucleotide sequence: TGTGCCAGCAGCCAAGGCTGGACACTGGGGACAGATACGCAGTATTTT. It yields the protein CASSQGWTLGTDTQYF.

This rearrangement joins TRBV2 to TRBJ1-5; 9 positions match TRBD1. Unmatched junction bases numbered 6, after V lost 4 bases and J lost 5 bases. The CDR3 loop spans 15 amino acids. Germline loops: CDR1 SNHLY, CDR2 FYNNEI. The CDR3 DNA sequence: TGTGCCAGCAGTGTTCTTGGACAGGGGCATCAGCCCCAGCATTTT. Its translation: CASSVLGQGHQPQHF. Complete variable domain (other parts from reference TRBV2 and TRBJ1-5): EPEVTQTPSHQVTQMGQEVILRCVPISNHLYFYWYRQILGQKVEFLVSFYNNEISEKSEIFDDQFSVERPDGSNFTLKIRSTKLEDSAMYFCASSVLGQGHQPQHFGDGTRLSIL.

This clone was seen a handful of times. V usage is TRBV21-1 and J usage is TRBJ2-1; the D call in the table, TRBD2, was not verified against the DNA. TRBV21-1 is a listed pseudogene. The CDR3 sequence is 19 residues long. The CDR3 reads CASSKSEGSGGKGGYEQFF. In nucleotides, the CDR3 is TGTGCCAGCAGCAAATCGGAGGGTAGCGGAGGGAAGGGAGGTTATGAGCAGTTCTTC.

This clone was observed at least ten times. Different DNA sequences within this sample yield the same CDR3. The chain is built from TRBV2 and TRBJ1-2; 9 bases agree with TRBD1. This CDR3 comprises 14 residues. Losses at the gene ends were 5 bases for V and 4 bases for J; bases not matched to a gene: 5. The germline V gene has CDR1 SNHLY and CDR2 FYNNEI. CDR3 loop: CASSQGQGTYGYTF. The CDR3 region has the DNA TGTGCCAGCAGTCAGGGACAGGGCACCTATGGCTACACCTTC.

This clone showed up just a few times. The V and J genes are TRBV5-1 and TRBJ1-4; 12 bases line up with TRBD1. The junction had 8 bases not matched to a gene; V was cut back by 4 bases and J by 7 bases. The V gene's germline CDR1 is SGHRS and CDR2 YFSETQ. The CDR3 has 16 amino acids. CDR3 coding DNA: TGCGCCAGCAGCAGCGGGGACAGGGGGCAAGGTGAAAAACTGTTTTTT. Protein: CASSSGDRGQGEKLFF. Full variable domain (missing parts from reference TRBV5-1 and TRBJ1-4): KAGVTQTPRYLIKTRGQQVTLSCSPISGHRSVSWYQQTPGQGLQFLFEYFSETQRNKGNFPGRFSGRQFSNSRSEMNVSTLELGDSALYLCASSSGDRGQGEKLFFGSGTQLSVL.

This chain connects TRBV11-2 to TRBJ2-3; D is perhaps TRBD2 (5 bases). The ends were cut back, 2 bases at V and 2 bases at J, with 14 bases in the middle. The germline V gene has CDR1 SGHAT and CDR2 FQNNGV. The CDR3 contains 16 residues. CDR3 amino acids: CASSLLTGSTTDTQYF. DNA for the CDR3: TGTGCCAGCAGCTTATTAACGGGAAGTACCACAGATACGCAGTATTTT. Full variable domain (remainder filled in from reference TRBV11-2 and TRBJ2-3): EAGVAQSPRYKIIEKRQSVAFWCNPISGHATLYWYQQILGQGPKLLIQFQNNGVVDDSQLPKDRFSAERLKGVDSTLKIQPAKLEDSAVYLCASSLLTGSTTDTQYFGPGTRLTVL.

CDR3 nucleotide sequence: TGTGCCATCAACTCAATAGCGGGAGCCCCATACGAGCAGTACTTC. Encoded protein: CAINSIAGAPYEQYF. The genes are TRBV10-3 and TRBJ2-7, with 9 bases lining up with TRBD2. Trimming removed 7 bases from V and 4 bases from J; junction bases left unmatched: 11. The CDR3 covers 15 residues. Germline CDR1 reads ENHRY; CDR2 reads SYGVKD.

This clone has more than one count but fewer than ten. The V call is TRBV6-6, the J call TRBJ1-5; a weak D match, TRBD1 (5 bases). The CDR3 extends over 13 amino acids. The V gene lost 11 bases and the J gene lost 2 bases, with 13 bases spanning the gap. Germline V gene sequence: CDR1 MNHNY, CDR2 SVGAGI (reference sequence). The CDR3 reads CASQGGGNQPQHF. CDR3 nucleotides: TGTGCCTCTCAGGGTGGGGGCAATCAGCCCCAGCATTTT.

The chain links TRBV7-8 to TRBJ2-2; TRBD2 agrees at 8 bases. J gave up 1 base and V 2 bases, and 3 bases lay outside the gene matches. CDR1 and CDR2 from the germline V gene are SGHVS and FQNEAQ. CDR3 length equals 16 residues. The CDR3 here is CASSLRGGKNTGELFF. CDR3 DNA sequence: TGTGCCAGCAGCTTACGGGGGGGAAAGAACACCGGGGAGCTGTTTTTT.

About this clone: Other DNA sequences of this sample code for an identical CDR3. The rearrangement uses TRBV18 and TRBJ1-3, with D hard to call. This CDR3 has 11 residues. Germline V CDR1 and CDR2: KGHSH, LQKENI. V gave up 5 bases and J gave up 1 base, with 0 bases separating them. The CDR3 sequence: CASSSGNTIYF. The CDR3 bases are TGTGCCAGCTCATCTGGAAACACCATATATTTT.

J is TRBJ2-3 and V is TRBV25-1; D remains unclear. V lost 5 bases and J 0 bases, leaving 12 bases between the germline ends. Germline V gene lookup returns CDR1 MGHDK and CDR2 SYGVNS. The CDR3 has 15 residues. This CDR3 reads CASSPFRASTDTQYF. The CDR3 DNA reads as TGTGCCAGCAGTCCCTTTAGGGCGAGCACAGATACGCAGTATTTT.

This clone was observed once. This rearrangement joins TRBV28 to TRBJ1-2; D unclear. The CDR3 runs 14 residues. Looked up from germline, CDR1 is MDHEN and CDR2 is SYDVKM. Trimming pared 3 bases from V and 2 bases from J, leaving 10 bases between. The CDR3 here is CASSLTEPNYGYTF. CDR3 DNA sequence: TGTGCCAGCAGTTTGACCGAACCAAACTATGGCTACACCTTC.

This sequence joins TRBV25-1 and TRBJ2-1; D gene unclear. Trimming took off 7 bases at V and 7 bases at J, with 17 bases between the two ends. The germline gives CDR1 MGHDK, CDR2 SYGVNS. This CDR3 spans 14 amino acids. This CDR3 reads CASTDSPWSNEQFF. For the CDR3, the DNA is TGTGCCAGCACCGACTCCCCTTGGAGTAATGAGCAGTTCTTC.

The V call is TRBV9, the J call TRBJ1-2; D gene ambiguous. The CDR3 extends over 15 amino acids. Trimming left V 0 bases short and J 4 bases short, with 13 bases between. The V gene's germline CDR1 is SGDLS and CDR2 YYNGEE. CDR3 DNA sequence: TGTGCCAGCAGCGTAGGACCGGGTGAGACCTATGGCTACACCTTC. This encodes CASSVGPGETYGYTF.

By share of the sample, this clone is medium-sized. This chain uses TRBV19 with TRBJ1-2; D gene unclear. The CDR3 is made up of 13 amino acids. Germline V lookup: CDR1 LNHDA, CDR2 SQIVND (reference sequence). With 3 bases removed from V and 8 bases from J, the gap between germline ends came to 13 bases. The CDR3 DNA reads as TGTGCCAGTAGTATTTTGGGCTACGACGGCTACACCTTC. As protein: CASSILGYDGYTF.

The rearrangement joins TRBV6-6 to TRBJ2-3, with D perhaps matching TRBD2 (5 bases). V was trimmed by 7 bases and J by 1 base, leaving 18 bases between them. CDR3 length: 16 residues. Germline V gene sequence: CDR1 MNHNY, CDR2 SVGAGI (reference sequence). CDR3 residues: CASNSRGSLGTDTQYF. CDR3 nucleotides: TGTGCCAGCAACTCTCGAGGGTCACTAGGCACAGATACGCAGTATTTT.

The chain recombines TRBV30 with TRBJ2-3, with D tentatively TRBD2 (6 bases). Trimming left V 2 bases short and J 5 bases short, with 20 bases between. There are 16 residues in the CDR3. In germline, CDR1 is GTSNPN, CDR2 SVGIG (reference sequence). CDR3 nucleotide sequence: TGTGCCTGGAGTACACCCCGGCCCGCCGGGGGAGATACGCAGTATTTT. Translation: CAWSTPRPAGGDTQYF.

This clone was picked up a small number of times. The gene calls are TRBV5-1 and TRBJ1-4; TRBD1 might be the D (5 bases). V was pared by 3 bases and J by 5 bases, with 14 bases between. CDR1 is SGHRS and CDR2 is YFSETQ in the germline V gene. The CDR3 is 15 residues long. The CDR3 loop is CASSSRQHLNEKLFF. The CDR3 DNA is TGCGCCAGCAGCTCCAGACAGCATCTAAATGAAAAACTGTTTTTT.

The chain combines TRBV4-1 with TRBJ1-6; perhaps TRBD1 as D (6 bases). Germline-derived CDR1 and CDR2 are MGHRA and YSYEKL. The CDR3 runs to 18 residues. Trimming pared 0 bases from V and 10 bases from J, leaving 22 bases between. CDR3 in amino acids: CASSQDNAGARVGSPLHF. The CDR3 bases are TGCGCCAGCAGCCAAGATAATGCGGGGGCGAGGGTAGGGTCACCCCTCCACTTT.

The chain combines TRBV2 with TRBJ2-2; D is unclear. The V gene lost 3 bases and the J gene lost 5 bases, with 7 bases spanning the gap. This CDR3 has 13 residues. Germline values: CDR1 SNHLY, CDR2 FYNNEI. In nucleotides, the CDR3 is TGTGCCAGCAGTGATATGAGGACCGGGGAGCTGTTTTTT. Residues: CASSDMRTGELFF. The complete variable domain, with remaining parts taken from reference TRBV2 and TRBJ2-2, reads EPEVTQTPSHQVTQMGQEVILRCVPISNHLYFYWYRQILGQKVEFLVSFYNNEISEKSEIFDDQFSVERPDGSNFTLKIRSTKLEDSAMYFCASSDMRTGELFFGEGSRLTVL.

The CDR3 nucleotides are TGTGCCAGCAGGCCCCTTGGCAATTCACCCCTCCACTTT. Residues: CASRPLGNSPLHF. This chain links TRBV27 with TRBJ1-6; no clear D. Trimming cost V 6 bases and J 7 bases, with 10 bases left between them. The germline V gene encodes CDR1 MNHEY and CDR2 SMNVEV (reference sequence). The CDR3 covers 13 residues.

Comments on this clone: Other DNA sequences from this sample encode an identical CDR3 as well. The V and J genes are TRBV7-2 and TRBJ2-1, with D possibly TRBD2 on 6 matching bases. Looked up from germline, CDR1 is SGHTA and CDR2 is FQGNSA. The ends were cut back, 6 bases at V and 5 bases at J, with 11 bases in the middle. The CDR3 sequence is 13 residues long. The CDR3 is CASSLGLNNEQFF. The CDR3 DNA is TGTGCCAGCAGTCTGGGACTCAACAATGAGCAGTTCTTC.

In its sample, this clone was seen many times. The same CDR3 can be traced to other DNA sequences in this sample. V and J are TRBV15 and TRBJ2-3; no definite D call. CDR3 length: 12 amino acids. The V gene's germline CDR1 is LNHNV and CDR2 YYDKDF (reference sequence). V was trimmed by 0 bases and J by 2 bases, leaving 0 bases between them. The CDR3 nucleotides read TGTGCCACCAGCAGAGACACAGATACGCAGTATTTT. This codes for CATSRDTDTQYF.

The chain is built from TRBV27 and TRBJ2-7; 8 positions match TRBD2. The germline V gene encodes CDR1 MNHEY and CDR2 SMNVEV (reference sequence). The V gene end was trimmed by 8 bases and the J gene end by 0 bases; junction bases not matched to a gene: 9. This CDR3 is 15 amino acids long. The CDR3 spells CASGFTSGSSYEQYF. For the CDR3, the DNA is TGTGCCAGCGGATTCACCAGCGGGAGCTCCTACGAGCAGTACTTC.